This TCR beta chain was sequenced for a study of cytomegalovirus exposure and HLA in healthy donors. It was with 60 Vbeta and 13 Jbeta primers that the PCR ran. Using immunoSEQ multiplex PCR, the repertoire was profiled, and TCRdb retains in-frame clones only, with some absent. Of around 160,000 clones listed, approximately 80% are singletons. Study outcomes and limitations: A later analysis found common viral pathogens apparently linked to several of the most significant clusters. In vitro confirmation showed three CMV-associated chains to be CMV antigen specific.

Comment on this clone: The antigen remains undetermined.

This CDR3 is 17 amino acids long. Trimming at V came to 3 bases and at J to 0 bases, leaving 3 bases not matched to a gene. Germline loops: CDR1 MDHEN, CDR2 SYDVKM. Sample: PBMCs. The TCR comes from a man in his fifties in good health and CMV-seropositive. The chain carries TRBV28 and TRBJ2-2; 11 bases fit TRBD2. CDR3 protein: CASSFIAGGPNTGELFF. The CDR3 DNA is TGTGCCAGCAGTTTCATAGCGGGGGGGCCGAACACCGGGGAGCTGTTTTTT.